This paragraph reports one T cell receptor (beta chain). The source of the sample is a study of long-term antiretroviral therapy in people with HIV. Study-level background: Collection of the earliest samples took place about a decade ahead of the 2015 immediate-ART recommendation.

An immunoSEQ assay, version v3.0, was performed at survey level. Generated by immunoSEQ multiplex PCR, the TCRdb table keeps only in-frame clones and is missing some. The sample contains about 25,000 clones, around 83% of which appear only once. Trimming removed 3 bases at V and 2 bases at J, with 10 bases between. Germline values: CDR1 MNHNS, CDR2 SASEGT. The CDR3 is made up of 15 amino acids. This TCR was recovered from a man aged 18 to 30 with HIV. The sequencing here drew on unsorted PBMCs, taken 3 years after starting antiretroviral therapy. V usage is TRBV6-1 and J usage is TRBJ1-4; D unresolved. DNA for the CDR3: TGTGCCAGCAGTGAGGGTTGGGCTACTAATGAAAAACTGTTTTTT. It is translated as CASSEGWATNEKLFF.